This TCR beta chain came from a study of cytomegalovirus exposure and HLA in healthy donors. At sampling all donors were nominally healthy, likely with unrecorded immune exposures. Trimming at V came to 2 bases and at J to 6 bases, leaving 4 bases not matched to a gene. This CDR3 is built from 13 residues. Germline lookup yields CDR1 GTSNPN and CDR2 SVGIG (reference sequence). The PCR was carried out with 60 Vbeta primers and 13 Jbeta primers. TCRdb's copy holds only in-frame clones and misses some; the assay was immunoSEQ multiplex PCR. The table includes 110,000 or so clones, almost 70% detected once. Details on this clone: What it binds is not known.

Study conclusions and caveats: Associated with HLA alleles at 0.05 false discovery rate in a later analysis were 16,951 TCR beta sequences.

The TCR comes from a man between 25 and 39 years old in good health and CMV-seronegative. Sequencing was performed on PBMCs. The chain links TRBV30 to TRBJ1-2, with 9 bases aligning to TRBD1. CDR3 in DNA: TGTGCCTGGAGTCGGGACAGGGAAGATGGCTACACCTTC. Translated, it gives CAWSRDREDGYTF.